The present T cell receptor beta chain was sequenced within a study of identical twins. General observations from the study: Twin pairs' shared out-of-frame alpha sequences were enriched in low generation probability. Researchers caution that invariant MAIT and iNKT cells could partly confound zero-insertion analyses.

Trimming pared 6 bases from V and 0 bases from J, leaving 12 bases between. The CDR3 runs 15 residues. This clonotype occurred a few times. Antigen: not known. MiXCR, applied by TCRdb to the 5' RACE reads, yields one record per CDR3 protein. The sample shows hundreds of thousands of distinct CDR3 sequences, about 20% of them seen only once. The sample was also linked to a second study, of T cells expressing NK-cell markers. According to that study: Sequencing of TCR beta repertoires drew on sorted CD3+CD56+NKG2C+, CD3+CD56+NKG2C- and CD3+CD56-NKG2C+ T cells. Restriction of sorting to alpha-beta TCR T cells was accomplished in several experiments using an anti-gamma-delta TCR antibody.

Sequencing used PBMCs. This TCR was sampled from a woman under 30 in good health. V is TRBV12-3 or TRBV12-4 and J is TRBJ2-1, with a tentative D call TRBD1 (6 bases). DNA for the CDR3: TGTGCCAGCAGCGGGGACATAAGCTCCTACAATGAGCAGTTCTTC. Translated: CASSGDISSYNEQFF.